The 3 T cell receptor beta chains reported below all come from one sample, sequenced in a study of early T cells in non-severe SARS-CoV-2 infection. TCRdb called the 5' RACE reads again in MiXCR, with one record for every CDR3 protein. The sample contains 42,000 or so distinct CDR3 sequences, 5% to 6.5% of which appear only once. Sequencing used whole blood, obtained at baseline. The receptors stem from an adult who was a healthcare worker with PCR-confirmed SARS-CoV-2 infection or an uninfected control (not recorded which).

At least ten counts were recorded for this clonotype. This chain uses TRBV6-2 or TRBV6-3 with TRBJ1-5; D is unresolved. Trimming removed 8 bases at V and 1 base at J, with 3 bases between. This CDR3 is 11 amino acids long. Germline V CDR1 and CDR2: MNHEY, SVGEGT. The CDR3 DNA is TGTGCCAGCGGAAGCAATCAGCCCCAGCATTTT. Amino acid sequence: CASGSNQPQHF.

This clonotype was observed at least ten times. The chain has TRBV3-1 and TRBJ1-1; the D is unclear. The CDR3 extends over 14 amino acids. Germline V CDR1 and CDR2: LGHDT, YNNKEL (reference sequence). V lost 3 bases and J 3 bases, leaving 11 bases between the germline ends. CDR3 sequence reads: CASSQGVLYTEAFF. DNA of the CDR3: TGTGCCAGCAGCCAGGGAGTGTTGTACACTGAAGCTTTCTTT.

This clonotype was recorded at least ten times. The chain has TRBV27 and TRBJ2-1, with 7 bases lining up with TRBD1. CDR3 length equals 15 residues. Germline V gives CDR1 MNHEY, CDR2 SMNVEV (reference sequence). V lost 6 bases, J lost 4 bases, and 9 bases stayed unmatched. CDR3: CASRTQGRGYNEQFF. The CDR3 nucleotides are TGTGCCAGCAGAACACAGGGGAGAGGGTACAATGAGCAGTTCTTC.